These 25 T cell receptor beta chains originate from one sample sequenced in a study of T cells expressing NK-cell markers. After re-calling the 5' RACE reads, TCRdb lists one entry per CDR3 protein, DNA absent. This sample's clone table lists about 260,000 distinct CDR3 sequences. Sample: blood T cells: a sorted CD56 or NKG2C T cell subset, CD4+ or CD8+ T cells, or bulk PBMC T cells (not recorded which). These receptors were taken from a woman between 18 and 70 years old in good health.

The rearrangement links TRBV7-2 to TRBJ2-5; TCRdb designates TRBD2, a call that cannot be tested without DNA. The germline CDR1 and CDR2 sequences are SGHTA and FQGNSA. This CDR3 has 14 amino acids. The CDR3: CASTKAGNQETQYF.

This rearrangement joins TRBV20-1 to TRBJ1-2; TCRdb proposes TRBD1, but this gene call is untestable without DNA. The germline CDR1 and CDR2 sequences are DFQATT and SNEGSKA (reference sequence). CDR3 length: 14 amino acids. CDR3 protein: CSASLTRDNYGYTF.

This chain connects TRBV20-1 to TRBJ2-3. The CDR3 is made up of 15 amino acids. The germline CDR1 and CDR2 sequences are DFQATT and SNEGSKA (reference sequence). The CDR3: CSAEGRRRRTDTQYF.

The chain is built from TRBV7-6 and TRBJ1-4. The CDR3 is made up of 19 amino acids. Germline V gene sequence: CDR1 SGHVS, CDR2 FNYEAQ. The chain's CDR3 is CASSLVSSNLYRTNEKLFF.

The chain couples TRBV18 to TRBJ2-2; the D call from TCRdb, TRBD1, cannot be confirmed without DNA. Germline CDR1 is KGHSH and CDR2 is LQKENI. The CDR3 sequence is 16 residues long. Here the CDR3 reads CASSPNGTANTGELFF.

V is TRBV28 and J is TRBJ1-2. Germline CDR1 and CDR2: MDHEN and SYDVKM. There are 14 residues in the CDR3. The CDR3 is CASSWGGGNYGYTF.

V is TRBV5-1 and J is TRBJ2-1; TCRdb lists TRBD2, though no DNA is available to test this call. The germline V gene has CDR1 SGHRS and CDR2 YFSETQ. The CDR3 is made up of 15 amino acids. The CDR3 loop is CASSFPTSGGDEQFF.

The chain has TRBV20-1 and TRBJ2-1; absent DNA, TCRdb's TRBD2 call cannot be checked. CDR3 length equals 11 residues. The V gene's germline CDR1 is DFQATT and CDR2 SNEGSKA (reference sequence). CDR3 sequence reads: CGGQLVNEQFF.

This chain uses TRBV20-1 with TRBJ2-7; checking the TCRdb D call of TRBD1 is not possible without DNA. Looked up from germline, CDR1 is DFQATT and CDR2 is SNEGSKA (reference sequence). The length of the CDR3 is 13 residues. Here the CDR3 reads CSTFPDSSYEQYF.

This chain connects TRBV11-2 to TRBJ2-3. CDR1 and CDR2 (germline): SGHAT, FQNNGV. The length of the CDR3 is 13 residues. The CDR3 protein is CASSVTNTDTQYF.

The chain uses TRBV20-1 and TRBJ1-6; the TCRdb D gene call, TRBD1, has no DNA to confirm it. The CDR3 is 14 residues long. In germline, CDR1 is DFQATT, CDR2 SNEGSKA (reference sequence). This chain's CDR3 is CSVKAGANNSPLHF.

The chain employs TRBV6-1 and TRBJ2-2; TCRdb's assignment of TRBD2 cannot be checked, as there is no DNA. This CDR3 region has 16 residues. Per germline, CDR1 MNHNS and CDR2 SASEGT. CDR3 in amino acids: CASSPGTSVGTGELFF.

The chain carries TRBV29-1 and TRBJ2-5; TCRdb reports TRBD2, a call that lacks DNA to check it against. Germline CDR1 is SQVTM and CDR2 is ANQGSEA. The CDR3 is 14 amino acids. CDR3 loop: CSVAPSSGWETQYF.

The V gene is TRBV20-1, the J gene TRBJ2-7; TCRdb proposes TRBD1, but this gene call is untestable without DNA. The CDR3 has 12 amino acids. From germline, CDR1 is DFQATT and CDR2 SNEGSKA (reference sequence). The CDR3 sequence is CSARRDPPQQYF.

This rearrangement joins TRBV7-8 to TRBJ1-2; TCRdb reports TRBD1, a call that lacks DNA to check it against. This CDR3 has 14 residues. Germline V gives CDR1 SGHVS, CDR2 FQNEAQ. The CDR3 sequence is CASSFTDRAYGYTF.

The genes are TRBV5-1 and TRBJ2-7. The CDR3 loop spans 14 amino acids. The germline gives CDR1 SGHRS, CDR2 YFSETQ. CDR3: CASSFWGEFYEQYF.

The chain couples TRBV3-1 to TRBJ1-5; TCRdb outputs TRBD1, but without DNA this stays unchecked. The CDR3 spans 13 residues. The V gene's germline CDR1 is LGHDT and CDR2 YNNKEL (reference sequence). The CDR3 loop is CASSQGGAQPQHF.

The chain joins TRBV7-2 to TRBJ1-5; TCRdb's D call of TRBD1 is untestable without DNA. The germline V gene has CDR1 SGHTA and CDR2 FQGNSA. The CDR3 spans 15 residues. The CDR3 loop is CASSVNQGSRQPQHF.

V is TRBV7-8 and J is TRBJ1-6; checking the TCRdb D call of TRBD1 is not possible without DNA. Germline V gives CDR1 SGHVS, CDR2 FQNEAQ. The CDR3 contains 14 residues. CDR3 amino acids: CASTPGGNNSPLHF.

The chain couples TRBV28 to TRBJ2-1; TCRdb's assignment of TRBD1 cannot be checked, as there is no DNA. This CDR3 region has 15 residues. Germline values: CDR1 MDHEN, CDR2 SYDVKM. CDR3 amino acids: CASRSTGGVRNEQFF.

The chain is built from TRBV4-2 and TRBJ2-3; TCRdb selects TRBD2, and the lack of DNA leaves this call unchecked. Germline V gives CDR1 LGHNA, CDR2 YNFKEQ. The CDR3 covers 17 residues. Here the CDR3 reads CASSPAGAGGPRDTQYF.

J is TRBJ2-6 and V is TRBV18. In germline, CDR1 is KGHSH, CDR2 LQKENI. The CDR3 sequence is 16 residues long. CDR3 loop: CASSLSANSGANVLTF.

The chain employs TRBV20-1 and TRBJ2-3. The germline gives CDR1 DFQATT, CDR2 SNEGSKA (reference sequence). The CDR3 loop spans 14 amino acids. This CDR3 is CSASQRDGVDTQYF.

This rearrangement joins TRBV20-1 to TRBJ2-5; TCRdb's assignment of TRBD1 cannot be checked, as there is no DNA. There are 15 residues in the CDR3. Germline CDR1 and CDR2: DFQATT and SNEGSKA (reference sequence). CDR3 in amino acids: CSARPPRGAGETQYF.

The chain joins TRBV6-2 or TRBV6-3 to TRBJ2-4; the TCRdb D gene call, TRBD1, has no DNA to confirm it. The length of the CDR3 is 17 residues. CDR1 is MNHEY, CDR2 SVGEGT, per germline. CDR3 sequence reads: CASSYPGLRDNKNIQYF.